The next 14 T cell receptor beta chains were all read from a single sample in a study of technical replicates of blood from a few donors. Sequencing was performed with immunoSEQ multiplex PCR; in TCRdb, only in-frame clones are kept and a portion is missing. The table includes under 15,000 clones, 70% to 80% detected once. The sample consisted of PBMCs. These TCRs come from a human donor in good health.

The chain uses TRBV5-1 and TRBJ2-7; 9 positions agree with TRBD2. This CDR3 comprises 17 residues. V lost 4 bases to trimming and J lost 5 bases; unmatched junction nucleotides: 16. Germline CDR1 reads SGHRS; CDR2 reads YFSETQ. In DNA form, the CDR3 reads TGCGCCAGCAGCCTCCGGCCGTTGACGCGGGAGGGAAACGAGCAGTACTTC. Translated, it gives CASSLRPLTREGNEQYF.

The CDR3 nucleotides read TGTGCCACCAGCAGAGACGACAGGGCTGCAGATACGCAGTATTTT. This encodes CATSRDDRAADTQYF. V usage is TRBV15 and J usage is TRBJ2-3; 7 nucleotides match TRBD1. Germline V gene lookup returns CDR1 LNHNV and CDR2 YYDKDF (reference sequence). The CDR3 covers 15 residues. Trimming removed 0 bases from V and 4 bases from J; junction bases left unmatched: 4.

This clone occurred a few times. The chain has TRBV6-1 and TRBJ2-2; 12 nucleotides align to TRBD2. V shed 8 bases, J shed 8 bases, and the junction held 6 bases outside the gene matches. The CDR3 totals 14 residues. The germline V gene has CDR1 MNHNS and CDR2 SASEGT. The CDR3 region is CASDRLAGEGELFF. The CDR3 DNA reads as TGTGCCAGCGATCGACTAGCGGGAGAAGGGGAGCTGTTTTTT.

The genes are TRBV15 and TRBJ2-5; 8 bases are a match to TRBD2. The junction had 17 bases not matched to a gene; V was cut back by 0 bases and J by 5 bases. Germline lookup yields CDR1 LNHNV and CDR2 YYDKDF (reference sequence). The length of the CDR3 is 19 residues. CDR3 residues: CATSRDYGVDPGGGETQYF. The CDR3 DNA sequence: TGTGCCACCAGCAGAGATTACGGGGTGGATCCGGGAGGGGGGGAGACCCAGTACTTC.

The chain uses TRBV6-5 and TRBJ1-5, with 7 bases aligning to TRBD1. V lost 6 bases and J lost 9; bases outside the gene matches: 11. CDR3 length: 14 amino acids. Germline loops: CDR1 MNHEY, CDR2 SVGAGI. The CDR3 DNA is TGTGCCAGCAGCCACGGAGGGGGCGAGAGGCCCCAGCATTTT. Translated: CASSHGGGERPQHF.

J is TRBJ2-3 and V is TRBV5-1; 9 bases map to TRBD2. V was pared by 7 bases and J by 0 bases, with 12 bases of the junction left unmatched. The CDR3 is made up of 17 amino acids. CDR1 and CDR2 from the germline V gene are SGHRS and YFSETQ. In DNA form, the CDR3 reads TGCGCCAGCGCTCAGAGCGGGAGGACCTTTAGCACAGATACGCAGTATTTT. It specifies CASAQSGRTFSTDTQYF. Drawing the rest from reference TRBV5-1 and TRBJ2-3, the complete variable domain is KAGVTQTPRYLIKTRGQQVTLSCSPISGHRSVSWYQQTPGQGLQFLFEYFSETQRNKGNFPGRFSGRQFSNSRSEMNVSTLELGDSALYLCASAQSGRTFSTDTQYFGPGTRLTVL.

V gene TRBV5-1 combines with J gene TRBJ2-7, with TRBD2 identical over 10 bases. CDR1 and CDR2 from the germline V gene are SGHRS and YFSETQ. V dropped 0 bases and J dropped 0; count of bases not matched to a gene: 0. This CDR3 spans 15 amino acids. CDR3 sequence (DNA): TGCGCCAGCAGCTTGGCTAGCGGGAGCTCCTACGAGCAGTACTTC. Its protein is CASSLASGSSYEQYF.

In this sample, this clone turned up a few times. The chain recombines TRBV2 with TRBJ2-2; a weak D match, TRBD1 (5 bases). This CDR3 is built from 13 residues. Trimming took 7 bases from V and 3 from J, leaving 9 bases between them. Germline V lookup: CDR1 SNHLY, CDR2 FYNNEI. The CDR3 spells CASTQDYTGELFF. The CDR3 DNA follows: TGTGCCAGCACACAGGATTACACCGGGGAGCTGTTTTTT. Looking up the rest from reference TRBV2 and TRBJ2-2 gives the full variable domain: EPEVTQTPSHQVTQMGQEVILRCVPISNHLYFYWYRQILGQKVEFLVSFYNNEISEKSEIFDDQFSVERPDGSNFTLKIRSTKLEDSAMYFCASTQDYTGELFFGEGSRLTVL.

The rearrangement links TRBV5-8 to TRBJ2-5; maybe TRBD2 (5 bases). Looked up from germline, CDR1 is SGHTS and CDR2 is YDEGEE. The CDR3 extends over 14 amino acids. The V and J ends lost 6 bases and 4 bases respectively, with 16 bases between them. The CDR3 loop reads CASKSEGRRETQYF. The DNA for the CDR3 is TGTGCCAGCAAGAGCGAGGGCCGTCGAGAGACCCAGTACTTC.

The rearrangement joins TRBV6-1 to TRBJ2-2; D ambiguous. This CDR3 has 14 amino acids. V was trimmed by 2 bases and J by 6 bases, leaving 10 bases between them. Germline assignment: CDR1 MNHNS and CDR2 SASEGT. The CDR3 sequence is CASSEKRAPGELFF. CDR3 nucleotide sequence: TGTGCCAGCAGTGAAAAGAGAGCTCCCGGGGAGCTGTTTTTT.

The chain combines TRBV14 with TRBJ1-1; the match to TRBD1 covers 11 bases. Germline V gene data show CDR1 as SGHDN and CDR2 as FVKESK. This CDR3 is built from 16 residues. V lost 1 base, J lost 5 bases, and 6 bases stayed unmatched. The CDR3 reads CASSQVSRDRGTEAFF. As DNA, the CDR3 is TGTGCCAGCAGCCAAGTGAGCCGGGACAGGGGGACTGAAGCTTTCTTT.

The chain is built from TRBV7-2 and TRBJ1-6; 9 nucleotides line up with TRBD1. This CDR3 has 15 amino acids. Per germline, CDR1 SGHTA and CDR2 FQGNSA. V dropped 2 bases and J dropped 7; count of bases not matched to a gene: 3. The CDR3 protein is CASSLRQGGNSPLHF. In DNA, the CDR3 is TGTGCCAGCAGCTTAAGACAGGGGGGAAATTCACCCCTCCACTTT.

The chain links TRBV2 to TRBJ2-1, with 13 bases that match TRBD2. V lost 6 bases and J lost 2; bases outside the gene matches: 4. Germline V gene lookup returns CDR1 SNHLY and CDR2 FYNNEI. CDR3 size: 16 residues. The CDR3 here is CASSATSGRTYNEQFF. CDR3 in DNA: TGTGCCAGCAGCGCGACTAGCGGGAGGACCTACAATGAGCAGTTCTTC.

This chain links TRBV28 with TRBJ2-2; D uncertain. The V end was cut by 7 bases, the J end by 4 bases, with 7 bases between. CDR1 is MDHEN and CDR2 is SYDVKM in the germline V gene. The length of the CDR3 is 12 residues. The DNA of the CDR3 is TGTGCCAGCATTTCGGGCACCGGGGAGCTGTTTTTT. Encoded protein: CASISGTGELFF.